Listed below are T cell receptor beta chains from one sample, sequenced in a study of blood T cell repertoires in COVID-19. This table comes from immunoSEQ multiplex PCR, and its TCRdb copy is limited to in-frame clones, with some not included. Seen here are over 250,000 clones, roughly 87% observed once, and the top ten hold around 0.78%. The sample consisted of peripheral blood. The origin of the receptors is a young woman with acute or convalescent COVID-19. Both conserved end residues are part of each CDR3. D genes are given only for firm matches. Not all rows give a size; the values are once, few, many and, for expanded clones, a class.

cdr3_length d_call j_call clone_size v_call cdr3_aa cdr3_nt
15 - TRBJ1-1 - TRBV6-1 CASSELQGTRTEAFF TGTGCCAGCAGTGAATTGCAGGGTACGAGAACTGAAGCTTTCTTT
14 - TRBJ2-4 - TRBV5-1 CASSLGQGKNIQYF TGCGCCAGCAGCTTAGGGCAGGGAAAAAACATTCAGTACTTC
15 TRBD2 TRBJ2-1 once TRBV29-1 CSVDKREFSYNEQFF TGCAGCGTTGACAAGCGGGAGTTTTCCTACAATGAGCAGTTCTTC
14 TRBD2 TRBJ2-7 - TRBV27 CASSLLAGGDEQYF TGTGCCAGCAGTTTATTAGCGGGAGGCGACGAGCAGTACTTC
15 TRBD2 TRBJ2-1 - TRBV19 CARYSGGSGELVQFF TGTGCCAGATACTCCGGGGGTAGCGGGGAATTAGTCCAGTTCTTC
22 TRBD2 TRBJ2-2 - TRBV7-3 CASSSKVKSPLAGDWDTGELFF TGTGCCAGCAGCTCCAAGGTCAAATCGCCCCTAGCGGGAGATTGGGACACCGGGGAGCTGTTTTTT
15 TRBD2 TRBJ2-7 - TRBV19 CATSEVAGQPYEQYF TGTGCCACTTCAGAGGTAGCGGGTCAACCCTACGAGCAGTACTTC
13 - TRBJ1-1 - TRBV30 CAWREDGNTEAFF TGTGCCTGGAGGGAGGACGGTAACACTGAAGCTTTCTTT
14 - TRBJ1-3 - TRBV27 CASSEAFSGNTIYF TGTGCCAGCAGCGAGGCCTTCTCTGGAAACACCATATATTTT
14 - TRBJ2-1 - TRBV19 CASSMVPRGNEQFF TGTGCCAGTAGTATGGTCCCCCGAGGCAATGAGCAGTTCTTC
14 TRBD1 TRBJ2-7 - TRBV11-3 CASSATGDGYEQYF TGTGCCAGCAGCGCAACAGGGGATGGGTACGAGCAGTACTTC
19 TRBD1 TRBJ2-6 - TRBV9 CASSVVPGQGVPGANVLTF TGTGCCAGCAGCGTAGTGCCGGGACAGGGGGTACCTGGGGCCAACGTCCTGACTTTC
15 - TRBJ2-7 - TRBV27 CASSLSLGSSYEQYF TGTGCCAGCAGTTTAAGTCTGGGGAGCTCCTACGAGCAGTACTTC
14 - TRBJ2-7 - TRBV2 CASSGDSYSYEQYF TGTGCCAGCAGTGGCGACAGCTACTCCTACGAGCAGTACTTC
16 TRBD1 TRBJ1-2 - TRBV4-1 CASSPNMGTGGYGYTF TGCGCCAGCAGCCCGAATATGGGGACAGGGGGTTACGGCTACACCTTC
16 - TRBJ1-4 - TRBV14 CASSQAWTATNEKLFF TGTGCCAGCAGCCAGGCATGGACAGCAACTAATGAAAAACTGTTTTTT
12 TRBD1 TRBJ1-1 few TRBV30 CAGGQGGTEAFF TGTGCCGGGGGACAGGGCGGCACTGAAGCTTTCTTT
13 - TRBJ1-1 - TRBV5-1 CASSLTLNTEAFF TGCGCCAGCAGCTTAACATTGAACACTGAAGCTTTCTTT
16 TRBD2 TRBJ2-7 - TRBV5-4 CASSLTSGSRGDEQYF TGTGCCAGCAGCTTGACTAGCGGGAGTCGTGGGGACGAGCAGTACTTC
14 - TRBJ1-1 - TRBV6-6 CASTLDRGNTEAFF TGTGCCAGCACTCTGGACCGGGGGAACACTGAAGCTTTCTTT
15 - TRBJ2-1 - TRBV29-1 CSVERNLGRLNEQFF TGCAGCGTTGAAAGGAATCTCGGGAGACTGAATGAGCAGTTCTTC
17 - TRBJ2-7 - TRBV27 CASSISRVAVNSYEQYF TGTGCCAGCAGTATCTCACGGGTCGCCGTGAATTCCTACGAGCAGTACTTC
13 TRBD1 TRBJ2-3 - TRBV29-1 CSAGTASTDTQYF TGCAGCGCCGGGACAGCTAGCACAGATACGCAGTATTTT
15 - TRBJ2-3 - TRBV19 CASSIRAESTDTQYF TGTGCCAGTAGTATCCGAGCGGAAAGCACAGATACGCAGTATTTT
13 - TRBJ2-7 - TRBV12-3/TRBV12-4 CASSQRPRLEQYF TGTGCCAGCAGCCAGCGGCCAAGGCTCGAGCAGTACTTC
13 - TRBJ1-2 - TRBV7-8 CASSLAAGSGYTF TGTGCCAGCAGCTTAGCGGCGGGTTCCGGCTACACCTTC
14 - TRBJ2-1 once TRBV29-1 CSAMSRDIYNEQFF TGCAGCGCTATGTCCCGGGACATCTACAATGAGCAGTTCTTC
15 - TRBJ2-1 - TRBV20-1 CSASSGEPYTNEQFF TGCAGTGCTAGTAGTGGGGAGCCCTATACCAATGAGCAGTTCTTC